The clone carrying this T cell receptor (beta chain) was detected a few times. Its antigen is still unknown. This sample is drawn from a study of beta chain features in type 1 diabetes. General study findings and limits: All four CD4+ subsets of Type 1 diabetes patients contained TCRB CDR3s that were moderately but significantly shorter. The naive, central memory and Treg TCRB repertoires looked more alike in patients than they did in healthy donors.

Populations obtained by sorting all exceeded 95% purity. The germline CDR1 and CDR2 sequences are KGHSH and LQKENI. The CDR3 has 15 amino acids. Deletions cut 5 bases from V and 4 bases from J, with 18 bases between. The authors reverse transcribed all of the isolated RNA, so sequencing captured expressed TCRB transcripts. Profiled with immunoSEQ multiplex PCR; TCRdb holds only in-frame clones, not every one. Among around 97,000 clones listed, 25% to 35% were seen once. The rearrangement links TRBV18 to TRBJ2-7, with D tentatively TRBD2 (6 bases). This clonotype was sampled from a woman aged 18-29 years with type 1 diabetes. Material: central memory CD4+ T cells from blood. CDR3 protein: CASSSAGLAKYEQYF. As DNA, the CDR3 is TGTGCCAGCTCATCAGCCGGCCTAGCGAAATACGAGCAGTACTTC.